These 7 T cell receptor beta chains share one sample of origin, sequenced in a study of somatic mutations in cytotoxic T cells in rheumatoid arthritis. Libraries were prepared by immunoSEQ multiplex PCR; TCRdb keeps only in-frame clonotypes and omits some of them. The sample gives some 25,000 clones, 70% to 85% of which show up once; around 8.9% is in the top ten. The sequenced sample consisted of CD8+ T cells sorted from blood. These receptors were collected from a woman younger than 35 in good health.

V usage is TRBV7-2 and J usage is TRBJ2-1, with 12 bases aligning to TRBD2. Germline CDR1 reads SGHTA; CDR2 reads FQGNSA. The CDR3 runs to 15 residues. J was trimmed by 7 bases and V by 6 bases; bases with no gene match: 7. CDR3 amino acids: CASSSPSGGVNEQFF. The CDR3 DNA reads as TGTGCCAGCAGTTCTCCTAGCGGGGGGGTTAATGAGCAGTTCTTC.

The rearrangement links TRBV7-9 to TRBJ1-2; no firm D call. V gave up 4 bases and J gave up 0 bases, with 9 bases separating them. Germline V gene lookup returns CDR1 SEHNR and CDR2 FQNEAQ (reference sequence). The CDR3 extends over 14 amino acids. CDR3: CASSSITSNYGYTF. As DNA, the CDR3 is TGTGCCAGCAGCTCGATAACTTCTAACTATGGCTACACCTTC.

This sequence joins TRBV28 and TRBJ1-5; 9 bases map to TRBD1. The CDR3 covers 16 residues. Per germline, CDR1 MDHEN and CDR2 SYDVKM. The V segment lost 5 bases and the J segment 0 bases; nucleotides outside the gene matches: 5. The CDR3 region has the DNA TGTGCCAGCAGTGCCACAGGGGGCTATAGCAATCAGCCCCAGCATTTT. Its translation is CASSATGGYSNQPQHF.

The rearrangement links TRBV7-2 to TRBJ2-7, with 7 bases that match TRBD2. The germline V gene encodes CDR1 SGHTA and CDR2 FQGNSA. Germline trimming cut 5 bases from V and 4 bases from J; bases unmatched to any gene: 11. The length of the CDR3 is 15 residues. DNA of the CDR3: TGTGCCAGCAGCCCGAAGTCGAGCGGGGAGTACGAGCAGTACGTC. Its protein is CASSPKSSGEYEQYV.

The chain links TRBV18 to TRBJ2-5; 11 bases agree with TRBD2. The CDR3 has 15 amino acids. Germline V gene data show CDR1 as KGHSH and CDR2 as LQKENI. Unmatched junction bases numbered 4, after V lost 5 bases and J lost 2 bases. This CDR3 reads CASSTTSGTQETQYF. CDR3 nucleotides: TGTGCCAGCTCAACGACTAGCGGGACACAAGAGACCCAGTACTTC.

This sequence joins TRBV27 and TRBJ2-3; D is unresolved. With 2 bases removed from V and 2 bases from J, the gap between germline ends came to 11 bases. Germline CDR1 and CDR2: MNHEY and SMNVEV (reference sequence). The CDR3 loop spans 15 amino acids. The CDR3 is CASSLTLDLTDTQYF. The CDR3 DNA follows: TGTGCCAGCAGTTTAACACTCGATCTCACAGATACGCAGTATTTT.

This clone turned up a few times. The chain joins TRBV9 to TRBJ2-4; D ambiguous. Germline CDR1 is SGDLS and CDR2 is YYNGEE. V was cut by 0 bases and J by 3 bases, with 4 bases left in between. The CDR3 is 13 residues long. The CDR3 nucleotides are TGTGCCAGCAGCGTAGGGGTCAAAAACATTCAGTACTTC. Protein: CASSVGVKNIQYF.